The rows below give T cell receptor beta chains drawn from one sample of a study of tumor T cells in aggressive B-cell lymphoma. Libraries were prepared by immunoSEQ multiplex PCR; TCRdb keeps only in-frame clonotypes and omits some of them. The table records approximately 4,200 clones, 91% of them present only once. The sequenced material came from tumor tissue. The receptors were gathered from an adult with diffuse large B cell lymphoma. Both conserved end residues are part of each CDR3. A D gene is named only where the DNA matches it firmly. Clone sizes are given selectively: once, few, many, or a class where the clone is expanded.

j_call v_call clone_size d_call cdr3_length cdr3_nt cdr3_aa
TRBJ1-2 TRBV20-1 NA NA 11 TGCAGCTCAGGGGTTCTCTATGGCTACACCTTC CSSGVLYGYTF
TRBJ2-5 TRBV5-4 NA NA 14 TGTGCCAGCAGCCGGTTGGGGGGACAAGAGACCCAGTACTTC CASSRLGGQETQYF
TRBJ2-2 TRBV5-4 NA NA 13 TGTGCCAGCAGCGGCAGTTACACCGGGGAGCTGTTTTTT CASSGSYTGELFF
TRBJ2-1 TRBV2 NA NA 12 TGTGCCAGCGGGAGCTCCTACAATGAGCAGTTCTTC CASGSSYNEQFF
TRBJ2-1 TRBV2 NA TRBD2 14 TGTGCCAGCCAGGGGGATAGCGGGAGCTATGAGCAGTTCTTC CASQGDSGSYEQFF
TRBJ2-1 TRBV27 NA NA 16 TGTGCCAGCAGTTCGACGGTAGGGGGCTCCTACAATGAGCAGTTCTTC CASSSTVGGSYNEQFF
TRBJ1-1 TRBV19 NA NA 12 TGTGCCAGTTCACAGGGGAACACTGAAGCTTTCTTT CASSQGNTEAFF
TRBJ2-3 TRBV10-3 NA NA 16 TGTGCCATCAGTGAGTCGACCAGCGTGAGCACAGATACGCAGTATTTT CAISESTSVSTDTQYF
TRBJ2-7 TRBV2 NA TRBD2 14 TGTGCCAGCAGTCCTTCCGGGACTAGTTACGAGCAGTACTTC CASSPSGTSYEQYF
TRBJ2-7 TRBV4-3 once NA 16 TGCGCCAGCAGCCAAGCCCTTCAGGCAGGGAATTACGAGCAGTACTTC CASSQALQAGNYEQYF
TRBJ1-4 TRBV5-4 NA NA 16 TGTGCCAGCAGCTTGGGTGGGGCCTGGGCTAATGAAAAACTGTTTTTT CASSLGGAWANEKLFF
TRBJ2-7 TRBV4-3 NA NA 14 TGCGCCAGCAGCCCGGAGGGCAGCTCCTACGAGCAGTACTTC CASSPEGSSYEQYF
TRBJ1-2 TRBV5-1 NA TRBD1 15 TGCGCCACCCGACCAGGGACAGGGGGAAGCTATGGCTACACCTTC CATRPGTGGSYGYTF
TRBJ2-5 TRBV7-9 NA TRBD1 15 TGTGCCAGCAGCTTAGTAGGGGGCGAGAGGGAGACCCAGTACTTC CASSLVGGERETQYF
TRBJ2-7 TRBV4-1 NA NA 15 TGCGCCAGCAGCCAAGATAGTCAGGGTACCCTCGAGCAGTACTTC CASSQDSQGTLEQYF
TRBJ2-2 TRBV10-3 NA NA 15 TGTGCCATCAGTGAGTCGGGGCCGGCCCCCGGGGAGCTGTTTTTT CAISESGPAPGELFF
TRBJ2-7 TRBV30 once NA 14 TGTGCTTGGAGTGTACGATTGGGGGCCCACGAGCAGTACTTC CAWSVRLGAHEQYF
TRBJ2-7 TRBV9 NA TRBD2 14 TGTGCCAGCAGCGTAGGACTAGCTTTGCACGAGCAGTACTTC CASSVGLALHEQYF
TRBJ2-7 TRBV11-2 NA NA 15 TGTGCCAGCAGCTCCGGCAGGGTTATCTCCTACGAGCAGTACTTC CASSSGRVISYEQYF
TRBJ1-1 TRBV15 NA TRBD1 15 TGTGCCACCAGCAGAGAAAACAGGGGGGGGACTGAAGCTTTCTTT CATSRENRGGTEAFF
TRBJ2-7 TRBV10-3 NA TRBD2 13 TGTGCCTCAGGGACTAGCGGATCCTATGAGCAGTACTTC CASGTSGSYEQYF
TRBJ2-7 TRBV4-2 NA TRBD2 14 TGTGCCAGCAGCCAAGCGGGAGGGAGTGATGAGCAGTACTTC CASSQAGGSDEQYF
TRBJ2-5 TRBV9 once NA 14 TGTGCCAGCAGCGGCCCTCGGCAGGGAGAGACCCAGTACTTC CASSGPRQGETQYF
TRBJ2-1 TRBV10-3 NA TRBD2 21 TGTGCCATCAGTGATGTTATTAGGACTAGCGGGCCCCAGGGCTCCTACAATGAGCAGTTCTTC CAISDVIRTSGPQGSYNEQFF
TRBJ2-2 TRBV7-6 NA NA 15 TGTGCCAGCAGACCTTTAGAGGGCCCGTCCGGGGAGCTGTTTTTT CASRPLEGPSGELFF
TRBJ1-2 TRBV11-2 NA NA 14 TGTGCCAGCAGCCTCGGGACATCGGATGATGGCTACACCTTC CASSLGTSDDGYTF
TRBJ2-1 TRBV18 NA NA 14 TGTGCCAGCTCACAGGAGCTAGCAAGCAATGAGCAGTTCTTC CASSQELASNEQFF
TRBJ2-5 TRBV5-4 NA TRBD2 14 TGTGCCAGCAGCTCACAGACTAGCGATGAGACCCAGTACTTC CASSSQTSDETQYF
TRBJ2-5 TRBV5-1 NA NA 15 TGCGCCAGCAGCTTGGGAGGTCCCCAGGGAGAGACCCAGTACTTC CASSLGGPQGETQYF
TRBJ2-3 TRBV7-3 NA NA 15 TGTGCCAGCAGCTTAACAGCAACGTCCCCAGATACGCAGTATTTT CASSLTATSPDTQYF
TRBJ2-5 TRBV18 NA NA 12 TGTGCCAGCTCACCAAGGGGAGAGACCCAGTACTTC CASSPRGETQYF
TRBJ1-5 TRBV30 NA NA 13 TGTGCCTGGAGTACAGGGAGAATTCAGCCCCAGCATTTT CAWSTGRIQPQHF
TRBJ2-7 TRBV2 NA NA 13 TGTGCCAGCGACCGGGAGCTCCCCCACGAGCAGTACTTC CASDRELPHEQYF
TRBJ1-1 TRBV9 NA NA 13 TGTGCCAGCAGCACCCGACTTAGCACTGAAGCTTTCTTT CASSTRLSTEAFF
TRBJ1-3 TRBV28 NA NA 15 TGTGCCAGCAGTTTACCGACAGAGACGGGAAACACCATATATTTT CASSLPTETGNTIYF
TRBJ2-7 TRBV7-2 NA TRBD2 16 TGTGCCAGCAGCGGCGGGTCCTTAGCGGGGACCTACGAGCAGTACTTC CASSGGSLAGTYEQYF
TRBJ1-2 TRBV10-3 NA NA 13 TGTGCCATTTCGACAGATCCTAACTATGGCTACACCTTC CAISTDPNYGYTF
TRBJ2-1 TRBV4-1 NA NA 18 TGCGCCAGCAGCCCCCGCCGAGAGGGTCTTACTTTGCACGGTGAGCAGTTCTTC CASSPRREGLTLHGEQFF
TRBJ2-7 TRBV4-3 NA NA 15 TGCGCCAGCAGCCAAGATCTTCGGGGCTCCTACGAGCAGTACTTC CASSQDLRGSYEQYF
TRBJ2-7 TRBV2 NA NA 15 TGTGCCAGCAGTGACATTGGAGGGAGTCTTATAGAGCAGTACTTC CASSDIGGSLIEQYF
TRBJ2-2 TRBV5-4 NA TRBD1 17 TGTGCCAGCAGCTTGGGGTGGGACAGGGAGATCACCGGGGAGCTGTTTTTT CASSLGWDREITGELFF
TRBJ2-1 TRBV4-3 NA NA 14 TGCGCCAGCAGCCATTTTTACGCAGACTATGAGCAGTTCTTC CASSHFYADYEQFF